This T cell receptor beta chain was observed in a study of T cells in localized non-small cell lung cancer. Findings of the study overall: Sequence data derive from only one tumor region, so heterogeneity remains possible. An association was observed between higher blood T cell density and longer overall survival. Exceeding tumor, uninvolved adjacent lung had the highest T cell clonality.

Clones were sequenced by immunoSEQ multiplex PCR, and TCRdb holds only the in-frame ones, with some missing. The table lists some 2,000 clones, 25% to 30% of them singletons. This clone turned up a few times. The target antigen is unknown. This material consisted of lung tumor tissue, taken before any cancer treatment. This TCR was recovered from a woman aged 35 to 70 with stage III squamous cell lung carcinoma.

The CDR3 nucleotides are TGTGCCAGCAGGGGACAGCCGAATTCACCCCTCCACTTT. Its protein product is CASRGQPNSPLHF. The genes are TRBV6-8 and TRBJ1-6; 7 bases map to TRBD1. The CDR3 sequence is 13 residues long. Germline V gives CDR1 MNHGY, CDR2 SAAAGT. With 6 bases clipped from V and 7 bases from J, the junction kept 3 bases outside the gene matches.